These T cell receptor beta chains were read from a single sample in a study of T cell repertoires in cytomegalovirus infection. For these TCRs, the target antigens are not known. TCRdb reprocessed the reads via MiXCR and lists one record per CDR3 protein. The sample contains about 920,000 distinct CDR3 sequences, less than 35% of which appear only once. Sequenced material: cultured CD8+ T cells from PBMCs, taken from culture after CMV antigen stimulation. Every receptor here comes from a human donor in good health (CMV status not recorded). Some clones in this sample may be carry-over from other donors' samples. Both conserved end residues are part of each CDR3. Each record gives: J gene, V gene, clone size, D gene, CDR3 DNA, CDR3 protein. A D gene is named only where the DNA matches it firmly. Size values are once, few and many counts, or a class for expanded clones, and some rows have none.

TRBJ2-7 | TRBV6-5 | NA | NA | TGTGCCAGCAGTTACGCGACAGGCGGCGAGCAGTACTTC | CASSYATGGEQYF
TRBJ1-2 | TRBV29-1 | NA | NA | TGCAGCGTGGTGGGCAGTCTCTATGGCTACACCTTC | CSVVGSLYGYTF
TRBJ2-5 | TRBV7-6 | once | TRBD2 | TGTGTCAGCAGCTATAGCGGGGGGGCGTTGGAGACCCAGTACTTC | CVSSYSGGALETQYF
TRBJ2-1 | TRBV7-8 | many | TRBD2 | TGTGCCAGCAGCCCGACTAGCGGGGGGCAGTACAATGAGCAGTTCTTC | CASSPTSGGQYNEQFF
TRBJ2-4 | TRBV7-9 | NA | TRBD1 | TGTGCCAGCAGCCCGGGGACAGACCAGGCGGGAAACATTCAGTACTTC | CASSPGTDQAGNIQYF
TRBJ2-7 | TRBV12-3/TRBV12-4 | NA | TRBD2 | TGTGCCAGCAGCTGGGGGGGAGTAGTCTACGAGCAGTACTTC | CASSWGGVVYEQYF
TRBJ2-1 | TRBV6-1 | few | TRBD2 | TGTGCCAGCAGTTCCCTAGCGGGGCCCAACAATGAGCAGTTCTTC | CASSSLAGPNNEQFF
TRBJ2-5 | TRBV6-6 | NA | NA | TGTGCCAGCAGTGGGCTGGGGGGAATAGAGACCCAGTACTTC | CASSGLGGIETQYF
TRBJ1-1 | TRBV28 | NA | NA | TGTGCCAACAGCCGGAGGAGGGTGGACACTGAAGCTTTCTTT | CANSRRRVDTEAFF
TRBJ2-3 | TRBV27 | NA | NA | TGTGCCAGCAGTTGGGGGCTAGCGGAGGTGACAGATACGCAGTATTTT | CASSWGLAEVTDTQYF